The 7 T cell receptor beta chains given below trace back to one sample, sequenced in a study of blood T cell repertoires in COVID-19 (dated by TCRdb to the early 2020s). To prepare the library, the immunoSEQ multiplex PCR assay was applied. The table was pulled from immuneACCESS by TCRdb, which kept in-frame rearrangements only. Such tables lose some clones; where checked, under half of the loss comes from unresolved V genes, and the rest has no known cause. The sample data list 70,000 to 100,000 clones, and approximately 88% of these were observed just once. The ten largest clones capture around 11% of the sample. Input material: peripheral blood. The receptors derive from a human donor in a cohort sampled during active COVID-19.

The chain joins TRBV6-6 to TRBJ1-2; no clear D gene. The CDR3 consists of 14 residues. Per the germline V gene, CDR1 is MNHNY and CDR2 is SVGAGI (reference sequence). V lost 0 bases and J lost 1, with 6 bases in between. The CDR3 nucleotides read TGTGCCAGCAGTTACTCGCGCGTTAACTATGGCTACACCTTC. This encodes CASSYSRVNYGYTF.

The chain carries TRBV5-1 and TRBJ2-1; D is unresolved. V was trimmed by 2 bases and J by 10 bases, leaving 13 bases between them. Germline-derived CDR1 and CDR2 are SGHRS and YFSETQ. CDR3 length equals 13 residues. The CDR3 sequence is CASSLIAAWEQFF. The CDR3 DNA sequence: TGCGCCAGCAGCTTAATAGCCGCATGGGAGCAGTTCTTC.

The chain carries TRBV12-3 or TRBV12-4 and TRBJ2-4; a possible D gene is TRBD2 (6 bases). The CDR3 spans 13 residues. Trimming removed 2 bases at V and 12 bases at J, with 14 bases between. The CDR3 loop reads CASSLRDSGGQYF. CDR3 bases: TGTGCCAGCAGTTTAAGGGACTCCGGGGGTCAGTACTTC.

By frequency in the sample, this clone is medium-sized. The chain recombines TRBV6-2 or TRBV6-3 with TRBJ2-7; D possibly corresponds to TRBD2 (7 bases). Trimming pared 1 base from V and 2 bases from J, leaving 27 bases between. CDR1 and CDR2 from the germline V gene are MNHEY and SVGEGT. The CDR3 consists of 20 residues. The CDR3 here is CASSYYGKTSINYRAYEQYF. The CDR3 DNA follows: TGTGCCAGCAGTTACTATGGGAAGACTAGCATTAATTACAGGGCCTACGAGCAGTACTTC.

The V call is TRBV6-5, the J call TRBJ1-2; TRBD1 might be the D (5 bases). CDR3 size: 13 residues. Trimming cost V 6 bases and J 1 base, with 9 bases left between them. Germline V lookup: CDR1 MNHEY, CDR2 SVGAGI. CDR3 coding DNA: TGTGCCAGCAGGCTCGACAGTAACTATGGCTACACCTTC. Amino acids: CASRLDSNYGYTF.

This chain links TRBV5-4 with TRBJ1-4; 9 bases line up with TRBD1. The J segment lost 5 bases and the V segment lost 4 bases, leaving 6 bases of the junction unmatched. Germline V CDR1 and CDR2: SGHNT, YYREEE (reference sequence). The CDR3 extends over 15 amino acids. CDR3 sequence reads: CASSRPGTGNEKLFF. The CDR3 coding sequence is TGTGCCAGCAGCCGACCTGGGACAGGGAATGAAAAACTGTTTTTT.

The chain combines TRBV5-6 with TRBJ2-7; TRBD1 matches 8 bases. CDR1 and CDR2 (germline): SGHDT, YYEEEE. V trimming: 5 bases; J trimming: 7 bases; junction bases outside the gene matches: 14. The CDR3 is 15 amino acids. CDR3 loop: CASRRTGQGPREQYF. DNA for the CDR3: TGTGCCAGCAGAAGGACCGGACAGGGCCCTCGGGAGCAGTACTTC.